Listed here are 32 T cell receptor beta chains from one sample, sequenced in a study of human T cells and chemical hapten exposure. TCRdb processed the RACE reads anew with MiXCR; each CDR3 protein has one entry. The data contain approximately 49,000 distinct CDR3 sequences, around 9% of them seen just once; the ten biggest clones take up 4.5%. Time point indicated: patch test 1, 2 weeks after DPC sensitization. Treatment in this sample: therapeutic diphenylcyclopropenone sensitization with weekly scalp DPC. The sequenced sample was whole blood, obtained in connection with sensitization to the hapten diphenylcyclopropenone (DPC). Receptors were obtained from a woman aged 50 to 65 with alopecia areata. Some clones in this sample may be carry-over from other donors' samples.

The chain carries TRBV27 and TRBJ1-2, with D uncertain. Trimming stripped 4 bases from V and 6 bases from J, with 12 bases between. Looked up from germline, CDR1 is MNHEY and CDR2 is SMNVEV (reference sequence). The CDR3 has 13 amino acids. The CDR3 sequence is CASSSAVRNGYTF. CDR3 DNA: TGTGCCAGCAGTTCGGCTGTGAGGAATGGCTACACCTTC.

To note about this clonotype: Possible read error: a much larger clone is one base away. The V call is TRBV29-1, the J call TRBJ2-3; D remains ambiguous. Trimming removed 6 bases from V and 8 bases from J, with 12 bases in between. In germline, CDR1 is SQVTM, CDR2 ANQGSEA. This CDR3 has 11 amino acids. The CDR3 DNA follows: TGCAGCGTCGGGTTGAGCAGTACGCAGTATTTT. The encoded protein is CSVGLSSTQYF.

The chain is built from TRBV28 and TRBJ1-2; D is unclear. The V end lost 3 bases, the J end lost 8 bases, and 16 bases lay between the germline ends. Germline assignment: CDR1 MDHEN and CDR2 SYDVKM. The CDR3 is 14 amino acids. The CDR3 DNA follows: TGTGCCAGCAGTTTGTCTCCCGGACGGGAAGGCTACACCTTC. Translating it yields CASSLSPGREGYTF.

The sample holds many counts of this clonotype. The chain has TRBV20-1 and TRBJ2-6; no clear D gene. The CDR3 loop spans 13 amino acids. Per the germline V gene, CDR1 is DFQATT and CDR2 is SNEGSKA (reference sequence). Trimming left V 3 bases short and J 2 bases short, with 5 bases between. The CDR3 region is CSARPPGANVLTF. The CDR3 DNA reads TGCAGTGCTAGGCCGCCTGGGGCCAACGTCCTGACTTTC.

The genes are TRBV28 and TRBJ2-4, with a tentative D call TRBD1 (5 bases). V was shortened by 5 bases and J by 1 base, with 15 bases between the two germline ends. CDR1 and CDR2 from the germline V gene are MDHEN and SYDVKM. CDR3 length: 16 amino acids. CDR3: CASSTQTAPAKNIQYF. CDR3 coding DNA: TGTGCCAGCAGTACCCAGACAGCTCCCGCCAAAAACATTCAGTACTTC.

This clonotype has a count of ten or more. V gene TRBV9 combines with J gene TRBJ1-3; D remains ambiguous. The CDR3 loop spans 15 amino acids. The V gene lost 4 bases and the J gene lost 0 bases, with 11 bases spanning the gap. Per germline, CDR1 SGDLS and CDR2 YYNGEE. The CDR3 DNA reads as TGTGCCAGCAGCCGGGAACCCTTCTCTGGAAACACCATATATTTT. Protein product: CASSREPFSGNTIYF.

This clonotype was seen at least ten times. This chain links TRBV10-1 with TRBJ2-7, with 10 bases matching TRBD2. CDR3 size: 18 residues. In germline, CDR1 is WNHNN, CDR2 SYGVQD (reference sequence). The J segment lost 6 bases and the V segment lost 4 bases, leaving 18 bases of the junction unmatched. The CDR3 is CASSGNRRASGRPLEQYF. DNA for the CDR3: TGCGCCAGCAGTGGGAACAGGCGGGCTAGCGGGAGACCCCTCGAGCAGTACTTC.

This clonotype was seen a few times. The chain links TRBV27 to TRBJ1-3, with 8 bases aligning to TRBD1. Germline CDR1 reads MNHEY; CDR2 reads SMNVEV (reference sequence). The V segment lost 4 bases and the J segment 4 bases; nucleotides outside the gene matches: 24. The length of the CDR3 is 21 residues. The CDR3 DNA is TGTGCCAGCAGTTCTAGCCCCCTAATTCTACAGGGGGGACGGCACGGAAACACCATATATTTT. Encoded protein: CASSSSPLILQGGRHGNTIYF.

The sample holds many counts of this clonotype. CDR3 protein: CASSFRAQSEAFF. CDR3 DNA sequence: TGTGCCAGCAGCTTTAGGGCCCAAAGCGAAGCTTTCTTT. The chain is built from TRBV7-8 and TRBJ1-1, with unresolved D. V was cut by 3 bases and J by 8 bases, with 13 bases left in between. This CDR3 contains 13 residues. Germline V gene data show CDR1 as SGHVS and CDR2 as FQNEAQ.

The genes are TRBV2 and TRBJ1-4; no clear D. The CDR3 runs to 16 residues. Germline V CDR1 and CDR2: SNHLY, FYNNEI. V shed 4 bases and J shed 0 bases, with 12 bases lying between them. CDR3 residues: CASSVGRIATNEKLFF. The CDR3 DNA is TGTGCCAGCAGTGTTGGTCGGATCGCAACTAATGAAAAACTGTTTTTT.

This clonotype was counted at least ten times. The J gene is TRBJ2-7, the V gene TRBV28; maybe TRBD1 (6 bases). This CDR3 is 18 amino acids long. Trimming took off 3 bases at V and 6 bases at J, with 27 bases between the two ends. Germline CDR1 reads MDHEN; CDR2 reads SYDVKM. The CDR3 coding sequence is TGTGCCAGCAGTTTTTTTTTGTTCCGAGGGGGTCGTGCTGGCGAGCAGTACTTC. Amino acids: CASSFFLFRGGRAGEQYF.

As to this clonotype: This sequence may be a read error, since a much larger clone differs from it by one base. The chain carries TRBV7-8 and TRBJ2-1; D unresolved. The CDR3 is 11 amino acids. Germline lookup yields CDR1 SGHVS and CDR2 FQNEAQ. Between the trimmed V and J ends, which lost 1 base and 6 bases, there was a span of 1 base. This chain's CDR3 is CASSLGNEQFF. CDR3 DNA sequence: TGTGCCAGCAGCTTAGGCAATGAGCAGTTCTTC.

This clonotype was observed at least ten times. This CDR3 is CSAAGPSEQYF. The CDR3 coding sequence is TGCAGTGCGGCAGGACCGAGCGAGCAGTACTTC. This chain connects TRBV20-1 to TRBJ2-7; D not certain. The germline V and J ends were trimmed by 6 bases and 6 bases, with 12 bases remaining between them. The CDR3 covers 11 residues. The germline gives CDR1 DFQATT, CDR2 SNEGSKA (reference sequence).

The CDR3 region is CASSQVEMMTQYF. In DNA, the CDR3 is TGTGCCAGCAGCCAAGTTGAGATGATGACCCAGTACTTC. This chain links TRBV3-1 with TRBJ2-5; D gene ambiguous. CDR3 size: 13 residues. The V end was cut by 1 base, the J end by 7 bases, with 10 bases between. CDR1 LGHDT and CDR2 YNNKEL come from the germline V gene (reference sequence).

The DNA for the CDR3 is TGTGCCAGCCGACACCAGGGGATTTCGGATGGCTACACCTTC. It translates to CASRHQGISDGYTF. The gene calls are TRBV6-1 and TRBJ1-2, with D possibly being TRBD1 (6 bases). Per germline, CDR1 MNHNS and CDR2 SASEGT. This CDR3 region has 14 residues. V was shortened by 8 bases and J by 6 bases, with 19 bases between the two germline ends.

This clonotype has at least ten counts. The rearrangement uses TRBV7-9 and TRBJ1-6; 9 bases fit TRBD1. The CDR3 consists of 16 residues. The germline CDR1 and CDR2 sequences are SEHNR and FQNEAQ (reference sequence). V shed 4 bases and J 3 bases; nucleotides not matched to a gene: 4. The CDR3 DNA follows: TGTGCCAGCAGCTCAGGACAGGGGTTCTATAATTCACCCCTCCACTTT. The encoded protein is CASSSGQGFYNSPLHF. Full variable domain (missing parts from reference TRBV7-9 and TRBJ1-6): DTGVSQNPRHKITKRGQNVTFRCDPISEHNRLYWYRQTLGQGPEFLTYFQNEAQLEKSRLLSDRFSAERPKGSFSTLEIQRTEQGDSAMYLCASSSGQGFYNSPLHFGNGTRLTVT.

The genes are TRBV4-1 and TRBJ2-5; D perhaps matches TRBD2 (5 bases). The CDR3 contains 19 residues. Trimming took off 0 bases at V and 5 bases at J, with 25 bases between the two ends. Germline CDR1 MGHRA, CDR2 YSYEKL. The CDR3 nucleotides read TGCGCCAGCAGCCAAGATTGGGCGAATCCCTCTGGCTCGGGGGAGACCCAGTACTTC. Translating gives CASSQDWANPSGSGETQYF.

This clonotype was observed a few times. This chain uses TRBV6-5 with TRBJ1-1; D gene unclear. CDR3 length: 13 residues. Germline V gene data show CDR1 as MNHEY and CDR2 as SVGAGI. With 6 bases removed from V and 1 base from J, the gap between germline ends came to 9 bases. The CDR3 is CASRDVRNTEAFF. For the CDR3, the DNA is TGTGCCAGCAGGGACGTCCGGAACACTGAAGCTTTCTTT.

This clonotype was seen a few times. The rearrangement uses TRBV5-1 and TRBJ1-5; D perhaps matches TRBD1 (5 bases). Germline CDR1 and CDR2: SGHRS and YFSETQ. The CDR3 length is 14 residues. V lost 4 bases to trimming and J lost 9 bases, with 17 bases between them. CDR3 DNA: TGCGCCAGCAGCCGCGGGACGGCTCAAGGGCCCCAGCATTTT. It encodes CASSRGTAQGPQHF.

This sequence joins TRBV12-3 or TRBV12-4 and TRBJ2-7; 15 bases map to TRBD2. V lost 5 bases and J lost 4; bases outside the gene matches: 9. The CDR3 runs 17 residues. The CDR3 region has the DNA TGTGCCAGCAGTGGAAGGGGACTAGCGGGAGGTGGGTACGAGCAGTACTTC. Translating gives CASSGRGLAGGGYEQYF.

This clonotype was seen repeatedly, ten times or more. The V gene is TRBV7-9, the J gene TRBJ2-2, with 9 bases matching TRBD1. With 11 bases clipped from V and 1 base from J, the junction kept 8 bases outside the gene matches. The CDR3 totals 15 residues. The germline V gene encodes CDR1 SEHNR and CDR2 FQNEAQ (reference sequence). The CDR3 protein is CALTGGQGNTGELFF. CDR3 coding DNA: TGTGCCTTAACAGGGGGCCAGGGGAACACCGGGGAGCTGTTTTTT.

This chain links TRBV14 with TRBJ1-1; D not certain. Trimming removed 4 bases at V and 1 base at J, with 16 bases between. Germline-derived CDR1 and CDR2 are SGHDN and FVKESK. The CDR3 spans 16 residues. The CDR3 DNA sequence: TGTGCCAGCAGCCCTTTCGAGGGCACATGGAACACTGAAGCTTTCTTT. Its protein is CASSPFEGTWNTEAFF.

The rearrangement joins TRBV20-1 to TRBJ2-7; 12 nucleotides match TRBD2. The length of the CDR3 is 16 residues. V gave up 3 bases and J gave up 2 bases; unmatched junction bases: 8. Germline V gene data show CDR1 as DFQATT and CDR2 as SNEGSKA (reference sequence). The CDR3 protein is CSARYRLAGDAYEQYF. The DNA of the CDR3 is TGCAGTGCTAGGTACCGACTAGCGGGAGACGCCTACGAGCAGTACTTC.

In this sample, this clonotype turned up many times. The CDR3 reads CSAEGRAASTDTQYF. The DNA of the CDR3 is TGCAGTGCAGAGGGAAGGGCGGCTAGCACAGATACGCAGTATTTT. The chain couples TRBV20-1 to TRBJ2-3, with D maybe TRBD2 (5 bases). The CDR3 has 15 residues. Germline values: CDR1 DFQATT, CDR2 SNEGSKA (reference sequence). The ends were cut back, 6 bases at V and 0 bases at J, with 16 bases in the middle.

This clonotype occurred a few times. The gene calls are TRBV27 and TRBJ2-3, with D tentatively TRBD1 or TRBD2 (5 bases each). Germline V gene data show CDR1 as MNHEY and CDR2 as SMNVEV (reference sequence). The CDR3 contains 13 residues. CDR3 nucleotide sequence: TGTGCAAGCCGGGACCACGGGACAGATACGCAGTATTTT. This encodes CASRDHGTDTQYF.

This clonotype has more than one count but fewer than ten. This chain uses TRBV7-2 with TRBJ1-4, with 9 bases fitting TRBD1. The V gene end was trimmed by 4 bases and the J gene end by 2 bases; junction bases not matched to a gene: 8. CDR1 SGHTA and CDR2 FQGNSA come from the germline V gene. The CDR3 has 17 residues. The CDR3 bases are TGTGCCAGCAGCTACCGGGACAGGGTATTCACTAATGAAAAACTGTTTTTT. As protein: CASSYRDRVFTNEKLFF.

This clonotype was seen repeatedly, ten times or more. This chain joins TRBV9 and TRBJ1-1, with D unclear. V shed 3 bases and J shed 7 bases, with 13 bases lying between them. CDR3 length equals 13 residues. The V gene's germline CDR1 is SGDLS and CDR2 YYNGEE. The CDR3, as DNA: TGTGCCAGCAGCGAACCCCAGGAAATTGAAGCTTTCTTT. Protein sequence: CASSEPQEIEAFF.

This clonotype was seen repeatedly, ten times or more. CDR3 in amino acids: CASRIYGWRGTTNEKLFF. The DNA of the CDR3 is TGTGCCAGCAGGATCTACGGGTGGCGGGGAACGACTAATGAAAAACTGTTTTTT. The chain joins TRBV12-3 or TRBV12-4 to TRBJ1-4; D call uncertain. CDR3 length: 18 residues. Between the trimmed V and J ends, which lost 6 bases and 2 bases, there was a span of 22 bases.

The sample holds many counts of this clonotype. This chain uses TRBV6-5 with TRBJ2-3; D is tentatively TRBD1 or TRBD2 (5 bases each). There are 12 residues in the CDR3. CDR1 and CDR2 (germline): MNHEY, SVGAGI. The germline V and J ends were trimmed by 6 bases and 4 bases, with 8 bases remaining between them. As DNA, the CDR3 is TGTGCCAGCAGCAGGGACCCAGATACGCAGTATTTT. Translated, it gives CASSRDPDTQYF.

This clonotype has at least ten counts. The CDR3 loop is CASSQDPREETQYF. The CDR3 DNA reads TGCGCCAGCAGCCAAGATCCTAGAGAAGAGACCCAGTACTTC. The chain has TRBV4-3 and TRBJ2-5; the D is unclear. The CDR3 is made up of 14 amino acids. Germline values: CDR1 LGHNA, CDR2 YSLEER. Between the trimmed V and J ends, which lost 0 bases and 3 bases, there was a span of 8 bases.

This clonotype was detected many times. The chain joins TRBV28 to TRBJ2-7; 7 bases match TRBD2. The CDR3 is 15 amino acids. CDR1 MDHEN and CDR2 SYDVKM come from the germline V gene. The V and J ends lost 5 bases and 2 bases, in that order; junction bases with no gene match: 9. The CDR3 is CASSVAGAGTYEQYF. The CDR3 DNA is TGTGCCAGCAGTGTCGCGGGAGCGGGTACCTACGAGCAGTACTTC.

This clonotype was observed at least ten times. The genes are TRBV19 and TRBJ2-5, with D tentatively TRBD1 (6 bases). Trimming took off 3 bases at V and 2 bases at J, with 13 bases between the two ends. CDR1 is LNHDA, CDR2 SQIVND, per germline (reference sequence). The length of the CDR3 is 15 residues. CDR3 loop: CASSITAGAQETQYF. DNA of the CDR3: TGTGCCAGTAGTATTACGGCAGGGGCGCAAGAGACCCAGTACTTC.